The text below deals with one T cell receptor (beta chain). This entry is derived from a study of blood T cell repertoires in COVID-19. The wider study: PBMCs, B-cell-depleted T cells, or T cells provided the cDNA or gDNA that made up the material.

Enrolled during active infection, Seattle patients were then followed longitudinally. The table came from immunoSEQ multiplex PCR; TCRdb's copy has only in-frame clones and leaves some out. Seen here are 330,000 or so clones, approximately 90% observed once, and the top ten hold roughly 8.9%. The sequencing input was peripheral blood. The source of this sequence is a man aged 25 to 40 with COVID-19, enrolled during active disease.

The CDR3 spells CASSQDPTGGSYNEQFF. For the CDR3, the DNA is TGCGCCAGCAGCCAAGATCCAACAGGGGGCTCCTACAATGAGCAGTTCTTC. V is TRBV4-1 and J is TRBJ2-1; 8 positions agree with TRBD1. V was clipped by 0 bases and J by 0 bases; unmatched bases: 4. The CDR3 extends over 17 amino acids. The germline V gene has CDR1 MGHRA and CDR2 YSYEKL.